A selection of T cell receptor beta chains follows, all from one sample in a study of T cell repertoires in cytomegalovirus infection. Antigens of these TCRs are unknown. TCRdb re-derived calls from the reads in MiXCR, one entry per CDR3 protein. The repertoire holds some 940,000 distinct CDR3 sequences, approximately 32% seen once, with around an eighth in the top ten. Material: cultured CD8+ T cells from PBMCs, obtained from culture after CMV antigen stimulation. The source of these receptors is a human donor in good health (CMV status not recorded). Some clones in this sample may be carry-over from other donors' samples. Both conserved end residues are part of each CDR3. A D gene is named only where the DNA matches it firmly. A row's size may be missing; if present it is once, few, many or a size class.

d_call clone_size j_call v_call cdr3_aa cdr3_nt
TRBD2 few TRBJ2-1 TRBV12-3/TRBV12-4 CASSFLAGELYNEQFF TGTGCCAGCAGTTTTCTAGCGGGAGAGCTCTACAATGAGCAGTTCTTC
NA NA TRBJ1-5 TRBV27 CASSDRDTRQPQHF TGTGCCAGCAGTGACCGGGACACGCGTCAGCCCCAGCATTTT
TRBD2 NA TRBJ2-3 TRBV4-3 CASSQGGTSAGGDTQYF TGCGCCAGCAGCCAAGGAGGGACTAGCGCCGGGGGAGATACGCAGTATTTT
NA many TRBJ2-1 TRBV7-2 CASSFIIRQSSYNEQFF TGTGCCAGCAGCTTCATAATTAGACAGAGCTCCTACAATGAGCAGTTCTTC
NA few TRBJ2-4 TRBV6-2/TRBV6-3 CAICRVGSKNIQYF TGTGCCATCTGCAGGGTGGGGAGCAAAAACATTCAGTACTTC
TRBD2 few TRBJ2-2 TRBV6-4 CASSPSGGRELFF TGTGCCAGCAGTCCTAGCGGGGGCAGGGAGCTGTTTTTT
NA many TRBJ1-1 TRBV7-6 CASSLEVSTEAFF TGTGCCAGCAGCTTAGAAGTGAGCACTGAAGCTTTCTTT
NA few TRBJ2-5 TRBV7-9 CASSFPMSPGAETQYF TGTGCCAGCAGCTTTCCTATGAGCCCTGGGGCGGAGACCCAGTACTTC
TRBD2 NA TRBJ2-1 TRBV10-2 CASSEQRGGLRSYNEQFF TGCGCCAGCAGTGAGCAGCGGGGGGGCCTGAGGTCCTACAATGAGCAGTTCTTC
NA NA TRBJ2-7 TRBV5-1 CASSIGSGSFYEQYF TGCGCCAGCAGCATTGGATCAGGGTCGTTCTACGAGCAGTACTTC
NA few TRBJ2-1 TRBV6-2/TRBV6-3 CASGSRGVRVNEQFF TGTGCCAGCGGTTCACGGGGAGTTCGAGTCAATGAGCAGTTCTTC